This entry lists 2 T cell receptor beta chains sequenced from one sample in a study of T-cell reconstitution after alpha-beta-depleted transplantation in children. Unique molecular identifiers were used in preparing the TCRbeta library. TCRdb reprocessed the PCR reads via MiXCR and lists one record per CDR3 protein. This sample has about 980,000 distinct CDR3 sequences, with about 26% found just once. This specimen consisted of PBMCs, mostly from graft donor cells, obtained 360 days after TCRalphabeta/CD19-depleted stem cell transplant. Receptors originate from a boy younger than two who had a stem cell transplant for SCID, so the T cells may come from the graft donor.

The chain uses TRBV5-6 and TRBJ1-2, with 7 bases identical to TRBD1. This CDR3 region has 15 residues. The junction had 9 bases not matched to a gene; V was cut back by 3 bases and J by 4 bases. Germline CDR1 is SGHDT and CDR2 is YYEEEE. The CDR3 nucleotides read TGTGCCAGCAGCTGGGGACAGTTCTCCCTCTATGGCTACACCTTC. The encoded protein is CASSWGQFSLYGYTF.

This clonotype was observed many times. CDR3 region: CAISQRVGTGELFF. DNA of the CDR3: TGTGCCATCAGTCAGCGGGTAGGCACCGGGGAGCTGTTTTTT. The V and J genes are TRBV10-3 and TRBJ2-2, with a possible D match to TRBD2 (6 bases). The V end lost 5 bases, the J end lost 4 bases, and 11 bases lay between the germline ends. There are 14 residues in the CDR3. CDR1 is ENHRY, CDR2 SYGVKD, per germline.